These T cell receptor beta chains were read from a single sample in a study of STAT3 mutations in large granular lymphocyte leukemia. Profiling relied on immunoSEQ multiplex PCR, and the TCRdb table lists in-frame clones only, not all of them. The sample has approximately 8,000 clones; 90% to 95% are singletons. The specimen was peripheral blood mononuclear cells. Source of these receptors: a man aged 50-60 years with T-cell large granular lymphocyte leukemia. Some clones in this sample may be carry-over from other donors' samples. Both conserved end residues are part of each CDR3. Each record gives: V gene, clone size, J gene, D gene, CDR3 DNA, CDR3 protein. D genes are given only for firm matches. Part of the rows lack a size; the others show once, few, many or a class for expanded clones.

TRBV13	.	TRBJ1-3	.	TGTGCCAGCAGCCTACAGGGCTTTGGAAACACCATATATTTT	CASSLQGFGNTIYF
TRBV29-1	.	TRBJ2-7	.	TGCAGCGTGGACGGGCCCGGTGGGGAGCAGTACTTC	CSVDGPGGEQYF
TRBV5-4	.	TRBJ2-4	.	TGTGCCAGCAGCTTGGGAGATTCTCTAGCCAAAAACATTCAGTACTTC	CASSLGDSLAKNIQYF
TRBV6-1	.	TRBJ2-7	.	TGTGCCAGCAGTGAAATCCCCGTGGGGACGGACGGGCGGCAATACGAGCAGTACTTC	CASSEIPVGTDGRQYEQYF
TRBV27	.	TRBJ1-5	.	TGTGCCAGCAGTGAGGGGGGGCCTACTTCTGATCAGCCCCAGCATTTT	CASSEGGPTSDQPQHF
TRBV6-6	.	TRBJ2-7	TRBD2	TGTGCCAGCAGTAGCGGGAGAACCTACGAGCAGTACTTC	CASSSGRTYEQYF
TRBV5-1	once	TRBJ2-7	.	TGCGCCAGCAGCGCCTACTCCTACGAGCAGTACTTC	CASSAYSYEQYF
TRBV7-3	.	TRBJ1-1	.	TGTGCCAGCAGCTTAAATGGGGGATACGGTCGAAACACTGAAGCTTTCTTT	CASSLNGGYGRNTEAFF
TRBV5-1	.	TRBJ1-2	TRBD1	TGCGCCAGCAGCACCCAAACGGGACAGGGCGGCTATGGCTACACCTTC	CASSTQTGQGGYGYTF
TRBV5-1	.	TRBJ2-7	.	TGCGCCAGCAGAATCCGGGACGTCTCCTACGAGCAGTACTTC	CASRIRDVSYEQYF
TRBV6-1	once	TRBJ2-7	TRBD1	TGTGCCAGCAGACCCCAGACAGGGGGGGTCTACGAGCAGTACTTC	CASRPQTGGVYEQYF
TRBV6-5	.	TRBJ2-3	.	TGTGCCAGCAGTTCCCCAATTACAGGGACAGATACGCAGTATTTT	CASSSPITGTDTQYF
TRBV12-5	.	TRBJ2-7	TRBD1	TGTGCTAGTGGTATGTGGACAGGGAGGGAGCAGTACTTC	CASGMWTGREQYF
TRBV5-4	.	TRBJ1-1	TRBD1	TGTGCCAGCAGTTTCGACAGGGCGTACACTGAAGCTTTCTTT	CASSFDRAYTEAFF
TRBV5-8	.	TRBJ2-5	TRBD2	TGTGCCAGCAGCTTCGGACTAGCGGGCTACCAAGAGACCCAGTACTTC	CASSFGLAGYQETQYF
TRBV29-1	.	TRBJ1-2	.	TGCAGCGTTGGGGGCTATGGCGGCTACACCTTC	CSVGGYGGYTF
TRBV7-2	.	TRBJ1-2	TRBD1	TGTGCCAGCAACAGGGGACCCTACTATGGCTACACCTTC	CASNRGPYYGYTF
TRBV5-1	.	TRBJ2-7	.	TGCGCCAGCAGCTTGGGGGGTGGGGGCCACTACGAGCAGTACTTC	CASSLGGGGHYEQYF
TRBV18	.	TRBJ2-2	.	TGTGCCAGCTCACTACAGGGTATTAAGAACACCGGGGAGCTGTTTTTT	CASSLQGIKNTGELFF
TRBV18	.	TRBJ2-5	TRBD1	TGTGCCAGCTCACCCGGGACAGGCGGAGAGACCCAGTACTTC	CASSPGTGGETQYF
TRBV4-1	.	TRBJ1-3	.	TGCGCCAGCAGCCAAGCGCATTCTGGAAACACCATATATTTT	CASSQAHSGNTIYF
TRBV5-1	.	TRBJ2-1	TRBD2	TGCGCCAGCAGCACTAGCGGGGGGGCCCACAATGAGCAGTTCTTC	CASSTSGGAHNEQFF
TRBV5-1	few	TRBJ1-5	TRBD1	TGCGCCAGCAGCTTAGGACAGGGCGATCAGCCCCAGCATTTT	CASSLGQGDQPQHF
TRBV29-1	.	TRBJ1-1	TRBD1	TGCAGCGTATCCACAGGGGACACTGAAGCTTTCTTT	CSVSTGDTEAFF
TRBV19	.	TRBJ1-5	.	TGTGCCAGTCGAACAGGAGCTTACAATCAGCCCCAGCATTTT	CASRTGAYNQPQHF
TRBV28	once	TRBJ2-4	.	TGTGCCAGCAGTTTATCGGGGACAGGGCGGGGGGACATTCAGTACTTC	CASSLSGTGRGDIQYF
TRBV18	.	TRBJ1-2	.	TGTGCCAGCTCAAGCGGGAGCGTCTATGGCTACACCTTC	CASSSGSVYGYTF